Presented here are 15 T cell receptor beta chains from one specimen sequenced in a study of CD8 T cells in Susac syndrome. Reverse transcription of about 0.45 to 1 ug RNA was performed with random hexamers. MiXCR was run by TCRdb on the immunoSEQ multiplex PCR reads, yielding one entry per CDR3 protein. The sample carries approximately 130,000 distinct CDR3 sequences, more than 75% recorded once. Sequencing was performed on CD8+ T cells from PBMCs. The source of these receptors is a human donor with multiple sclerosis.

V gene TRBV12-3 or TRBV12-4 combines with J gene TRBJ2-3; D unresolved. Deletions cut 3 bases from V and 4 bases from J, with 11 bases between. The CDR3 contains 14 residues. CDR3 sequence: CASSLSLTPDTQYF. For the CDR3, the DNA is TGTGCCAGCAGTTTGTCCCTGACCCCAGATACGCAGTATTTT.

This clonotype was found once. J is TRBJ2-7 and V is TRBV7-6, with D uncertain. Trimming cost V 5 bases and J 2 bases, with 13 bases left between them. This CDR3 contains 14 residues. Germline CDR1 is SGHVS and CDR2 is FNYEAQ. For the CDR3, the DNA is TGTGCCAGCAGCCCCGGTAGTGATCCCTACGAGCAGTACTTC. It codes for CASSPGSDPYEQYF.

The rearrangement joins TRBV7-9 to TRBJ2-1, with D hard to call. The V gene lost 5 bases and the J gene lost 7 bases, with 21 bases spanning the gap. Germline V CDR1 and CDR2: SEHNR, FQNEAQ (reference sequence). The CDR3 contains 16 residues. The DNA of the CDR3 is TGTGCCAGCAGCCCCCCCTCCGGCGTGATGCGGAATGAGCAGTTCTTC. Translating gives CASSPPSGVMRNEQFF.

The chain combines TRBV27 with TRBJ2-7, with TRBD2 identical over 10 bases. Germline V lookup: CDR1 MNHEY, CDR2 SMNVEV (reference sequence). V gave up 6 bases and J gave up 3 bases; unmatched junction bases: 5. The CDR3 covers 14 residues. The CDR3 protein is CASSLAGVDYEQYF. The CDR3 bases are TGTGCCAGCAGCCTAGCGGGAGTCGACTACGAGCAGTACTTC.

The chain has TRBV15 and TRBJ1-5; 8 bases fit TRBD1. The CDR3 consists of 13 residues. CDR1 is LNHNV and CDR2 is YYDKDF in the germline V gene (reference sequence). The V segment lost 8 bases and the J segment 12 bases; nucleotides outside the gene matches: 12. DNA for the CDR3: TGTGCCACCGCAGCGGACAGGGTGGCGGTCCAGCATTTT. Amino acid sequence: CATAADRVAVQHF.

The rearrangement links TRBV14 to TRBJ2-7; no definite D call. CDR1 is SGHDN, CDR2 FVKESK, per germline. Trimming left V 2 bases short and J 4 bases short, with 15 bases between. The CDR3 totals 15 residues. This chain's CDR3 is CASSQPSHSGYEQYF. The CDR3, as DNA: TGTGCCAGCAGCCAACCTTCCCACTCCGGATACGAGCAGTACTTC.

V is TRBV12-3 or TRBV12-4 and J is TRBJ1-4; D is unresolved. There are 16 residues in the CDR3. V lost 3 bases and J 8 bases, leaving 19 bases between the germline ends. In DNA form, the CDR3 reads TGTGCCAGCAGTTTTGACTTGTTGGCAGGCACCGAAAAACTGTTTTTT. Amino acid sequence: CASSFDLLAGTEKLFF.

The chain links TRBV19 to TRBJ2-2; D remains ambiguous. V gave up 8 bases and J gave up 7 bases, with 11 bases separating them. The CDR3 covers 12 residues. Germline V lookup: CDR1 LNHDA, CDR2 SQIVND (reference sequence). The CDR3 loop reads CASRYGFGELFF. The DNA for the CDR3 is TGTGCCAGTCGGTACGGGTTCGGGGAGCTGTTTTTT.

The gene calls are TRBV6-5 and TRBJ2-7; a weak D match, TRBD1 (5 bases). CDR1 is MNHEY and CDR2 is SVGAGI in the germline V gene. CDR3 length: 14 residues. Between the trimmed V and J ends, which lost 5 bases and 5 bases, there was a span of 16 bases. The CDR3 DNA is TGTGCCAGCAGTCTCCAGGGTTGGACCGACGAGCAGTACTTC. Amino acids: CASSLQGWTDEQYF.

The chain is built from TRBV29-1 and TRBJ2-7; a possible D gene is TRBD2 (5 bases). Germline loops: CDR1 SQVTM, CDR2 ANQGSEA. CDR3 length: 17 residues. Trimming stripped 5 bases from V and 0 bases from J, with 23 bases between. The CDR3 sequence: CSVSGLAWQASSYEQYF. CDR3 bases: TGCAGCGTTAGCGGCCTCGCGTGGCAGGCAAGCTCCTACGAGCAGTACTTC.

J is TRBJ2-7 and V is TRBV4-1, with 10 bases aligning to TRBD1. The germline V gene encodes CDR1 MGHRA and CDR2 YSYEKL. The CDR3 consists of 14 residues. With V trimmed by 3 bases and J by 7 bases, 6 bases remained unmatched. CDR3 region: CASSQGQGLVEQYF. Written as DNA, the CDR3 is TGCGCCAGCAGCCAGGGACAGGGGTTGGTGGAGCAGTACTTC.

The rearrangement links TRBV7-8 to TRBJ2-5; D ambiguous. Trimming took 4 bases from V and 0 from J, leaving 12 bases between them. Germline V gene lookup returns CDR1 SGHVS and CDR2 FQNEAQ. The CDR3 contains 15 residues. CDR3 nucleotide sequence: TGTGCCAGCAGCTCCCCCCGGCTGTACCAAGAGACCCAGTACTTC. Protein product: CASSSPRLYQETQYF.

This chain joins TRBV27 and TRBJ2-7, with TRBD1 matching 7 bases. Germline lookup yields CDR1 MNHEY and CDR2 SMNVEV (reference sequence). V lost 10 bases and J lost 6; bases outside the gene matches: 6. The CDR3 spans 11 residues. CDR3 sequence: CATSQGFEQYF. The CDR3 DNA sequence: TGTGCCACCTCACAGGGGTTCGAGCAGTACTTC.

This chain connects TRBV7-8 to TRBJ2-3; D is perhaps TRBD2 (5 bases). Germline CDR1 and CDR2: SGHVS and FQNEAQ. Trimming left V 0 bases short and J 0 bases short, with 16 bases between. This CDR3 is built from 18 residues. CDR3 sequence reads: CASSLATLGADSTDTQYF. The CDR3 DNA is TGTGCCAGCAGCTTAGCCACCCTAGGAGCGGATAGCACAGATACGCAGTATTTT.

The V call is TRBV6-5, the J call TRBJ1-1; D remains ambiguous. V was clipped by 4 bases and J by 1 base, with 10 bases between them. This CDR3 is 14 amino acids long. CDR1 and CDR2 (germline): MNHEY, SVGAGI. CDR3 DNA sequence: TGTGCCAGCAGTTGGGCGGGTACGAACACTGAAGCTTTCTTT. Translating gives CASSWAGTNTEAFF.